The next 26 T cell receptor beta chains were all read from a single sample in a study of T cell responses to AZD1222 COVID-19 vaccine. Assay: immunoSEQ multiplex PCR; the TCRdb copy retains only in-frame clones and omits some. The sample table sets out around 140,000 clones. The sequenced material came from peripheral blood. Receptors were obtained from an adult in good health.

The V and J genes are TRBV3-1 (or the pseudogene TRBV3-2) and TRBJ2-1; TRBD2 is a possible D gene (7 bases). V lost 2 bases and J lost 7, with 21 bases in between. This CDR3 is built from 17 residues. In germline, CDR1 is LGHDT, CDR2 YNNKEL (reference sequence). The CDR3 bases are TGTGCCAGCAGCCAACCGGCGGGGGCGGGAGAACCGAATGAGCAGTTCTTC. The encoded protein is CASSQPAGAGEPNEQFF.

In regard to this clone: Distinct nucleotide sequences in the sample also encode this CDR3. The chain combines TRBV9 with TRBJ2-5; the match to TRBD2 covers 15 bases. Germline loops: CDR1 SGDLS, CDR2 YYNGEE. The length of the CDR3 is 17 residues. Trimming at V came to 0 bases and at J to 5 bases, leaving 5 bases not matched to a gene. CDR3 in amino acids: CASSVGTSGGARETQYF. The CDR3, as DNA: TGTGCCAGCAGCGTAGGGACTAGCGGGGGGGCCCGTGAGACCCAGTACTTC.

The CDR3 bases are TGCGCCAGCAGCTGGGGGGTGGATGGTGAGCAGTTCTTC. This encodes CASSWGVDGEQFF. V is TRBV5-1 and J is TRBJ2-1; D is perhaps TRBD2 (6 bases). The CDR3 extends over 13 amino acids. V lost 3 bases, J lost 9 bases, and 13 bases lay in between. The germline gives CDR1 SGHRS, CDR2 YFSETQ.

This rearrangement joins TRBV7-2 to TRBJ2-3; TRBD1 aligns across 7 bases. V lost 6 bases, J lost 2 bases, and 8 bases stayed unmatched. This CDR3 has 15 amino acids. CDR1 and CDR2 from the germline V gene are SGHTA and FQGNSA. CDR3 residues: CASRSTGQFTDTQYF. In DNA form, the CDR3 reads TGTGCCAGCAGGTCGACAGGGCAGTTCACAGATACGCAGTATTTT.

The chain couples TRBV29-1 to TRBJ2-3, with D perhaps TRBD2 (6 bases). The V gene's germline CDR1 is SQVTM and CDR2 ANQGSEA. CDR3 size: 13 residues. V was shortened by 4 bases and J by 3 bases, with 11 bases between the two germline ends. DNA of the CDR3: TGCAGCGTTGCGGGACTTCGTACAGATACGCAGTATTTT. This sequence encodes CSVAGLRTDTQYF.

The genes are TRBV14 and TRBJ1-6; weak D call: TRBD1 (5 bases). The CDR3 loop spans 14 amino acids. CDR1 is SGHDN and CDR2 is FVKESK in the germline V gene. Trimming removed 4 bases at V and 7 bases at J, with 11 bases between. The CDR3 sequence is CASSRDRFNSPLHF. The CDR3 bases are TGTGCCAGCAGCCGGGACCGCTTCAATTCACCCCTCCACTTT.

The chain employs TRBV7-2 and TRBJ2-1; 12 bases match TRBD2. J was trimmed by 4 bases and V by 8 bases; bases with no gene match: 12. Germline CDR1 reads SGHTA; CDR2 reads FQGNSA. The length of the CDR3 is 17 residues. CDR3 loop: CASSPIRLAGAYNEQFF. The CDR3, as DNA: TGTGCCAGCTCCCCAATCCGACTAGCGGGGGCGTACAATGAGCAGTTCTTC.

In nucleotides, the CDR3 is TGTGCCAGCAGCCAAGGGGAGCCAACCCGAACAGGAAACACCATATATTTT. It encodes CASSQGEPTRTGNTIYF. The chain employs TRBV3-1 (or the pseudogene TRBV3-2) and TRBJ1-3; no reliable D call. The CDR3 runs 17 residues. Germline lookup yields CDR1 LGHDT and CDR2 YNNKEL (reference sequence). The V end was cut by 1 base, the J end by 4 bases, with 17 bases between.

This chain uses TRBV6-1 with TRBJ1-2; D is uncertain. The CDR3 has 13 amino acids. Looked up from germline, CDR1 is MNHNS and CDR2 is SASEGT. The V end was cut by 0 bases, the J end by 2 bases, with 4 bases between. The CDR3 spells CASSEASNYGYTF. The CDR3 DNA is TGTGCCAGCAGTGAAGCCAGCAACTATGGCTACACCTTC.

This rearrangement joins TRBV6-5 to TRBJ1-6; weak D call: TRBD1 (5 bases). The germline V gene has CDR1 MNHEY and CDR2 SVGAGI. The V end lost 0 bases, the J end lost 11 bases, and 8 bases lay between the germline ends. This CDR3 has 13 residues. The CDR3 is CASSYSGGAPLHF. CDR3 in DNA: TGTGCCAGCAGTTACTCTGGGGGTGCACCCCTCCACTTT.

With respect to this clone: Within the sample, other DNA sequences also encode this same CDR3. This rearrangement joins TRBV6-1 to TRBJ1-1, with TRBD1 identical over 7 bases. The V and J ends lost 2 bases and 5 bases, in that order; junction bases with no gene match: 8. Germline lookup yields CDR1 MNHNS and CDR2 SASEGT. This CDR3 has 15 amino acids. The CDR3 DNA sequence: TGTGCCAGCAGTGAACCAGGGGGGGCGCGTACTGAAGCTTTCTTT. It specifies CASSEPGGARTEAFF.

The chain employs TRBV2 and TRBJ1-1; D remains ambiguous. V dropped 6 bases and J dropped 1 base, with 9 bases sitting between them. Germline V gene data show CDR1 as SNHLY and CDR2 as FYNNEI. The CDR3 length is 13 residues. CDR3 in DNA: TGTGCCAGCAGCTACAGACCGAACACTGAAGCTTTCTTT. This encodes CASSYRPNTEAFF.

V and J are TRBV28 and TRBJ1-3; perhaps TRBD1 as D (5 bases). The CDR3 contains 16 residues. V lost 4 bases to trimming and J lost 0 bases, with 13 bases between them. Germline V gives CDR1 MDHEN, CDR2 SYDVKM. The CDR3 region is CASSWGRISSGNTIYF. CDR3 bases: TGTGCCAGCAGTTGGGGACGGATTTCCTCTGGAAACACCATATATTTT.

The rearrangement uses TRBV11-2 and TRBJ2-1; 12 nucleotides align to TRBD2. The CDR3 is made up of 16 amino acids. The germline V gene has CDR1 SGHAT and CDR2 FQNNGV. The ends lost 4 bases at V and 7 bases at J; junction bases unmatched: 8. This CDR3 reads CASSSLAGGPPNEQFF. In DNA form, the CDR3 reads TGTGCCAGCAGCTCCCTAGCGGGGGGGCCCCCGAATGAGCAGTTCTTC. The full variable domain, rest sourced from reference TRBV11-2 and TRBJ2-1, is EAGVAQSPRYKIIEKRQSVAFWCNPISGHATLYWYQQILGQGPKLLIQFQNNGVVDDSQLPKDRFSAERLKGVDSTLKIQPAKLEDSAVYLCASSSLAGGPPNEQFFGPGTRLTVL.

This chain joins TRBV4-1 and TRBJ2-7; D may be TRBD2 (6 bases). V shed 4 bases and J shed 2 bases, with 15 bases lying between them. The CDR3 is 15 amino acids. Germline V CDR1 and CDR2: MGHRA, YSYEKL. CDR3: CASSPQPGDPYEQYF. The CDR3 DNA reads TGCGCCAGCAGCCCTCAACCGGGGGACCCCTACGAGCAGTACTTC.

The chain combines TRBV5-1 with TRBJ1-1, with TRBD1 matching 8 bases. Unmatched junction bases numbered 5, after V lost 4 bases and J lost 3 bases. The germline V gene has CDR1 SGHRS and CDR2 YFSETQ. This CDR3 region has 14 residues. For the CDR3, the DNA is TGCGCCAGCAGCCCGGACAGGGCGGACACTGAAGCTTTCTTT. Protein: CASSPDRADTEAFF.

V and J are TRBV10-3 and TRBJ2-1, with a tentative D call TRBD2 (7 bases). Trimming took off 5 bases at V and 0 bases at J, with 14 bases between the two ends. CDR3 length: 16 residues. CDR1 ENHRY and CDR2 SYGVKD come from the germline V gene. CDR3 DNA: TGTGCCATCAGTACCGGGGGGCCTAGCTCCTACAATGAGCAGTTCTTC. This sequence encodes CAISTGGPSSYNEQFF.

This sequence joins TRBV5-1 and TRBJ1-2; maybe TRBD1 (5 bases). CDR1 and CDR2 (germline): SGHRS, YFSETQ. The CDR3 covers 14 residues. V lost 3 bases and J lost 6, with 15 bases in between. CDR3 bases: TGCGCCAGCAGCTCCGTTGAAGGAGGGGATGGCTACACCTTC. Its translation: CASSSVEGGDGYTF. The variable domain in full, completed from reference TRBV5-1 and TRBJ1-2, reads KAGVTQTPRYLIKTRGQQVTLSCSPISGHRSVSWYQQTPGQGLQFLFEYFSETQRNKGNFPGRFSGRQFSNSRSEMNVSTLELGDSALYLCASSSVEGGDGYTFGSGTRLTVV.

This CDR3 reads CASSLTFALRDTQYF. In nucleotides, the CDR3 is TGTGCCAGCAGCCTCACTTTCGCGCTGAGGGATACGCAGTATTTT. V gene TRBV5-6 combines with J gene TRBJ2-3; D call uncertain. V shed 4 bases and J shed 6 bases, with 18 bases lying between them. Germline V lookup: CDR1 SGHDT, CDR2 YYEEEE. The CDR3 consists of 15 residues.

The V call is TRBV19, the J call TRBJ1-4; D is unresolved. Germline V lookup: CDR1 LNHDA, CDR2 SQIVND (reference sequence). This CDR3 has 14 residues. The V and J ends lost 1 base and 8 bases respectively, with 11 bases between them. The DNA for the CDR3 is TGTGCCAGTAGTATAGGTAACCGCAGGGAAAAACTGTTTTTT. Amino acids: CASSIGNRREKLFF.

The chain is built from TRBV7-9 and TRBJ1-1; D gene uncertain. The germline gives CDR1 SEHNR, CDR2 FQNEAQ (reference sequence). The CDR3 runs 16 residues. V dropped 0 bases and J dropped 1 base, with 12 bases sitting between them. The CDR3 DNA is TGTGCCAGCAGCTTAGCGTTCCAGGAAAGGAACACTGAAGCTTTCTTT. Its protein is CASSLAFQERNTEAFF.

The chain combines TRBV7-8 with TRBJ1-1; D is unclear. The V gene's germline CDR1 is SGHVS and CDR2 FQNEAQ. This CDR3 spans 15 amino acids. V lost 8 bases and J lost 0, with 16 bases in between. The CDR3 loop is CASSPGSFMNTEAFF. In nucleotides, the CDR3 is TGTGCCAGCTCTCCGGGCAGCTTCATGAACACTGAAGCTTTCTTT. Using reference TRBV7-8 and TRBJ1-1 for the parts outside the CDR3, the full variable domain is GAGVSQSPRYKVAKRGQDVALRCDPISGHVSLFWYQQALGQGPEFLTYFQNEAQLDKSGLPSDRFFAERPEGSVSTLKIQRTQQEDSAVYLCASSPGSFMNTEAFFGQGTRLTVV.

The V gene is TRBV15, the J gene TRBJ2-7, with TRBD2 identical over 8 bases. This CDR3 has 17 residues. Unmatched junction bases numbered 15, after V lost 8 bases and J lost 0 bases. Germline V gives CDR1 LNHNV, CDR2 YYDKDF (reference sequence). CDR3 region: CATQLGWAGGSSYEQYF. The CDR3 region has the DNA TGTGCCACCCAACTTGGTTGGGCGGGGGGCAGCTCCTACGAGCAGTACTTC. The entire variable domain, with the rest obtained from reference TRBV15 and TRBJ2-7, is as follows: DAMVIQNPRYQVTQFGKPVTLSCSQTLNHNVMYWYQQKSSQAPKLLFHYYDKDFNNEADTPDNFQSRRPNTSFCFLDIRSPGLGDTAMYLCATQLGWAGGSSYEQYFGPGTRLTVT.

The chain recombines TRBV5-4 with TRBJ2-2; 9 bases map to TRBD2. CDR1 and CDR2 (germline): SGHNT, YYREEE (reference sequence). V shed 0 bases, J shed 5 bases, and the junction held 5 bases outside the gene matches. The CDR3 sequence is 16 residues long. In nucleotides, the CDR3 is TGTGCCAGCAGCTTGGGGGCTAGCGGGGCGACCGGGGAGCTGTTTTTT. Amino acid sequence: CASSLGASGATGELFF. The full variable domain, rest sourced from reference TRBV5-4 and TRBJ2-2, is ETGVTQSPTHLIKTRGQQVTLRCSSQSGHNTVSWYQQALGQGPQFIFQYYREEENGRGNFPPRFSGLQFPNYSSELNVNALELDDSALYLCASSLGASGATGELFFGEGSRLTVL.

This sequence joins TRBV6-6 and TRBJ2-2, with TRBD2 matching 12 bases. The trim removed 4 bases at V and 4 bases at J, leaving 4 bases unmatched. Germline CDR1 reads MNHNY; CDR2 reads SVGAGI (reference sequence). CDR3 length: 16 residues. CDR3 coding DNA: TGTGCCAGCAGTTCGGGACTAGCGGGTGTCACCGGGGAGCTGTTTTTT. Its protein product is CASSSGLAGVTGELFF.

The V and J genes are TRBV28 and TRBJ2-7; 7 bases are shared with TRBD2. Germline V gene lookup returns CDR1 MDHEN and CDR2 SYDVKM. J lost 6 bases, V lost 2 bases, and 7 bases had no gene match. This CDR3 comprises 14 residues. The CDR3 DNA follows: TGTGCCAGCAGTTTAGCAGGGACGGGGGGCGAGCAGTACTTC. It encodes CASSLAGTGGEQYF.